These 17 T cell receptor beta chains came from one sample sequenced in a study of cytomegalovirus exposure and HLA in healthy donors. PCR amplification relied on 60 Vbeta primers (plus 13 Jbeta primers). Profiling relied on immunoSEQ multiplex PCR, and the TCRdb table lists in-frame clones only, not all of them. Of roughly 250,000 clones listed, 80% are singletons. The material sequenced was PBMCs. Every receptor here comes from a girl aged 2 to 9 in good health and CMV-seronegative.

The genes are TRBV30 and TRBJ2-3; 7 nucleotides match TRBD2. The germline V gene has CDR1 GTSNPN and CDR2 SVGIG (reference sequence). The CDR3 is 14 amino acids. The junction had 5 bases not matched to a gene; V was cut back by 5 bases and J by 0 bases. The CDR3 sequence: CAWGGELSTDTQYF. As DNA, the CDR3 is TGTGCCTGGGGGGGGGAGTTGAGCACAGATACGCAGTATTTT.

This chain uses TRBV21-1 with TRBJ1-1; the table calls TRBD1, which could not be checked here. TRBV21-1 is listed as a pseudogene. The CDR3 totals 14 residues. The CDR3 here is CASSNKGQNTEAFF. The CDR3 DNA reads TGTGCCAGCAGCAATAAGGGGCAGAACACTGAAGCTTTCTTT.

The V gene is TRBV5-4, the J gene TRBJ1-1; no clear D gene. Trimming pared 0 bases from V and 0 bases from J, leaving 3 bases between. The CDR3 is 13 amino acids. Germline V CDR1 and CDR2: SGHNT, YYREEE (reference sequence). CDR3 sequence (DNA): TGTGCCAGCAGCTTGGAGCTGAACACTGAAGCTTTCTTT. As protein: CASSLELNTEAFF.

The rearrangement joins TRBV5-4 to TRBJ2-7; D is perhaps TRBD1 (6 bases). CDR1 is SGHNT and CDR2 is YYREEE in the germline V gene (reference sequence). Trimming stripped 4 bases from V and 3 bases from J, with 14 bases between. CDR3 size: 14 residues. The CDR3 loop reads CASSPSTGSYEQYF. In DNA, the CDR3 is TGTGCCAGCAGCCCGTCGACAGGAAGCTACGAGCAGTACTTC. The whole variable domain, remainder taken from reference TRBV5-4 and TRBJ2-7, is ETGVTQSPTHLIKTRGQQVTLRCSSQSGHNTVSWYQQALGQGPQFIFQYYREEENGRGNFPPRFSGLQFPNYSSELNVNALELDDSALYLCASSPSTGSYEQYFGPGTRLTVT.

The chain combines TRBV9 with TRBJ2-1; the match to TRBD1 covers 9 bases. J lost 4 bases, V lost 3 bases, and 2 bases had no gene match. CDR3 length equals 14 residues. CDR1 and CDR2 (germline): SGDLS, YYNGEE. This CDR3 reads CASSEDRGYNEQFF. CDR3 in DNA: TGTGCCAGCAGCGAAGACAGGGGGTACAATGAGCAGTTCTTC.

V usage is TRBV10-3 and J usage is TRBJ2-7; TRBD1 is a possible D gene (5 bases). This CDR3 has 14 residues. CDR1 and CDR2 from the germline V gene are ENHRY and SYGVKD. V gave up 0 bases and J gave up 1 base, with 7 bases separating them. This CDR3 is CAISESRTSYEQYF. The CDR3 DNA sequence: TGTGCCATCAGTGAGTCTAGGACATCCTACGAGCAGTACTTC.

The chain links TRBV25-1 to TRBJ2-5, with TRBD1 matching over 7 bases. The V and J ends lost 0 bases and 5 bases, in that order; junction bases with no gene match: 9. The CDR3 totals 16 residues. Germline loops: CDR1 MGHDK, CDR2 SYGVNS. The CDR3 sequence: CASSEYPQGIGETQYF. The DNA of the CDR3 is TGTGCCAGCAGTGAATACCCACAGGGGATCGGCGAGACCCAGTACTTC.

This chain uses TRBV11-2 with TRBJ2-2; D not certain. The CDR3 sequence is 15 residues long. Germline V gives CDR1 SGHAT, CDR2 FQNNGV. V was trimmed by 3 bases and J by 4 bases, leaving 12 bases between them. CDR3 in amino acids: CASSFTLVVTGELFF. CDR3 DNA sequence: TGTGCCAGCAGCTTCACTTTGGTAGTCACCGGGGAGCTGTTTTTT.

The V and J genes are TRBV4-1 and TRBJ1-2; 9 bases agree with TRBD1. Trimming cost V 2 bases and J 8 bases; bases outside gene matches: 9. The length of the CDR3 is 15 residues. CDR1 is MGHRA and CDR2 is YSYEKL in the germline V gene. CDR3 region: CASSQQPGQGGGYTF. The CDR3 coding sequence is TGCGCCAGCAGCCAACAACCGGGACAGGGCGGCGGCTACACCTTC.

This chain uses TRBV6-5 with TRBJ1-3, with D tentatively TRBD1 (6 bases). V lost 2 bases and J lost 1, with 12 bases in between. CDR1 and CDR2 from the germline V gene are MNHEY and SVGAGI. There are 16 residues in the CDR3. The CDR3 sequence is CASSYNRQASGNTIYF. The CDR3 coding sequence is TGTGCCAGCAGTTACAACCGACAGGCATCTGGAAACACCATATATTTT.

A remark on this clone: Other DNA sequences in the sample encode the same CDR3. The rearrangement joins TRBV27 to TRBJ1-6; D gene unclear. Germline loops: CDR1 MNHEY, CDR2 SMNVEV (reference sequence). Trimming left V 8 bases short and J 4 bases short, with 12 bases between. CDR3 length equals 14 residues. This CDR3 reads CASYKTGYNSPLHF. In DNA form, the CDR3 reads TGTGCCAGCTACAAGACTGGGTATAATTCACCCCTCCACTTT.

This rearrangement joins TRBV11-1 to TRBJ2-3; TRBD2 is a possible D gene (6 bases). CDR1 is SGHAT, CDR2 FQDESV, per germline (reference sequence). V shed 3 bases and J shed 2 bases, with 9 bases lying between them. The CDR3 extends over 14 amino acids. The CDR3 loop reads CASSLGTFTDTQYF. CDR3 bases: TGTGCCAGCAGCTTGGGGACTTTCACAGATACGCAGTATTTT.

The chain uses TRBV7-6 and TRBJ2-7, with 15 bases that match TRBD2. CDR1 is SGHVS, CDR2 FNYEAQ, per germline. This CDR3 has 17 residues. Trimming removed 4 bases from V and 4 bases from J; junction bases left unmatched: 8. CDR3 residues: CASSWTSGRAAAYEQYF. The CDR3, as DNA: TGTGCCAGCAGCTGGACTAGCGGGAGGGCCGCCGCGTACGAGCAGTACTTC.

This clone came up once. This chain links TRBV5-6 with TRBJ1-2; D is ambiguous. Per germline, CDR1 SGHDT and CDR2 YYEEEE. V lost 2 bases, J lost 4 bases, and 6 bases lay in between. The CDR3 extends over 12 amino acids. CDR3 in amino acids: CASSFIPYGYTF. The DNA of the CDR3 is TGTGCCAGCAGCTTTATTCCCTATGGCTACACCTTC.

This chain joins TRBV7-8 and TRBJ1-1; D possibly corresponds to TRBD1 (6 bases). V shed 5 bases and J shed 4 bases, with 14 bases lying between them. CDR3 length: 14 residues. CDR1 is SGHVS and CDR2 is FQNEAQ in the germline V gene. The CDR3 is CASSKQGGGTEAFF. The DNA of the CDR3 is TGTGCCAGCAGCAAACAGGGAGGGGGCACTGAAGCTTTCTTT. Full variable domain (missing parts from reference TRBV7-8 and TRBJ1-1): GAGVSQSPRYKVAKRGQDVALRCDPISGHVSLFWYQQALGQGPEFLTYFQNEAQLDKSGLPSDRFFAERPEGSVSTLKIQRTQQEDSAVYLCASSKQGGGTEAFFGQGTRLTVV.

The chain is built from TRBV28 and TRBJ1-3; TRBD1 is a possible D gene (6 bases). The V and J ends lost 3 bases and 2 bases respectively, with 8 bases between them. Germline CDR1 MDHEN, CDR2 SYDVKM. The CDR3 has 14 amino acids. Here the CDR3 reads CASSFNRAGNTIYF. CDR3 nucleotides: TGTGCCAGCAGTTTCAACAGGGCTGGAAACACCATATATTTT.

V is TRBV6-1 and J is TRBJ2-5; 10 bases agree with TRBD2. CDR3 length equals 15 residues. Germline lookup yields CDR1 MNHNS and CDR2 SASEGT. With 6 bases clipped from V and 9 bases from J, the junction kept 13 bases outside the gene matches. Written as DNA, the CDR3 is TGTGCCAGCAGGAGATTAGCGGGGGGTCGGCCTCCCCAGTACTTC. It translates to CASRRLAGGRPPQYF.